These T cell receptor beta chains were read from a single sample in a study of memory CD4+ T cells and cytomegalovirus serostatus. Sequencing used immunoSEQ multiplex PCR; TCRdb keeps in-frame clones, though not all of them. The repertoire holds approximately 41,000 clones, roughly four fifths seen once, with roughly 6.7% in the top ten. Sequenced sample: memory CD4+ T cells from blood. These receptors were obtained from an adult in good health and CMV-seronegative. The conserved cysteine and the conserved F or W are not part of the CDR3 here. Each record gives: V gene, J gene, CDR3 protein.

v_gene: TRBV19
j_gene: TRBJ2-7
CDR3aa: ASSTRTGHEQY

v_gene: TRBV11-2
j_gene: TRBJ2-6
CDR3aa: ASSPNRGRGANVLT

v_gene: TRBV10-3
j_gene: TRBJ2-5
CDR3aa: AISAGTLRAGETQY

v_gene: TRBV7-9
j_gene: TRBJ2-1
CDR3aa: ASSHRLESNEQF

v_gene: TRBV7-2
j_gene: TRBJ2-1
CDR3aa: ASSFDRTFNEQF

v_gene: TRBV18
j_gene: TRBJ1-5
CDR3aa: ASSGTDSNQPQH

v_gene: TRBV6-1
j_gene: TRBJ1-1
CDR3aa: ASSEGRGLNTEAF

v_gene: TRBV4-3
j_gene: TRBJ2-1
CDR3aa: ASSQGASGRAEQF

v_gene: TRBV30
j_gene: TRBJ2-5
CDR3aa: AWSVPGELGQTQY

v_gene: TRBV7-9
j_gene: TRBJ1-1
CDR3aa: ASRAQVNTEAF